A single sample is the source of the 31 T cell receptor beta chains below, sequenced in a study of regulatory T cells in long-lasting Graves disease. Both iRepertoire HTBI primers and Arm-PCR of CDR3 regions were used to build the TCR beta libraries. TCRdb passed the multiplex PCR reads through MiXCR, listing each CDR3 protein once. Of roughly 380,000 distinct CDR3 sequences listed, approximately 15% are singletons. Time point indicated: newly diagnosed GD, antithyroid drugs for less than 3 months. From PBMCs, RNA was extracted and then used to make the TCR library. The same sample was also studied in work on T cells in Graves' hyperthyroidism and ophthalmopathy.

The sequencing used peripheral blood mononuclear cells (PBMCs), collected at new diagnosis, from a patient treated with antithyroid drugs. These receptors originate from a man in his forties with Graves disease.

This clonotype has ten or more counts. The chain couples TRBV28 to TRBJ1-4; a possible D gene is TRBD1 (5 bases). This CDR3 is 14 amino acids long. Germline lookup yields CDR1 MDHEN and CDR2 SYDVKM. V was trimmed by 4 bases and J by 10 bases, leaving 16 bases between them. The CDR3 sequence: CASSSPGTGRKLFF. DNA for the CDR3: TGTGCCAGCAGTTCTCCCGGGACTGGGCGAAAACTGTTTTTT. Combining the CDR3 with reference TRBV28 and TRBJ1-4 gives the whole variable domain DVKVTQSSRYLVKRTGEKVFLECVQDMDHENMFWYRQDPGLGLRLIYFSYDVKMKEKGDIPEGYSVSREKKERFSLILESASTNQTSMYLCASSSPGTGRKLFFGSGTQLSVL.

This clonotype appeared many times. The rearrangement uses TRBV2 and TRBJ2-3; D tentatively fits TRBD1 or TRBD2 (5 bases each). The germline gives CDR1 SNHLY, CDR2 FYNNEI. CDR3 length: 14 amino acids. Deletions cut 5 bases from V and 5 bases from J, with 14 bases between. The CDR3 nucleotides are TGTGCCAGCAGTTCCCGGGACCACAAAGATACGCAGTATTTT. It is translated as CASSSRDHKDTQYF.

This chain connects TRBV7-9 to TRBJ1-2; unclear D gene. V lost 1 base and J 4 bases, leaving 13 bases between the germline ends. Per the germline V gene, CDR1 is SEHNR and CDR2 is FQNEAQ (reference sequence). CDR3 length: 15 residues. CDR3 residues: CASSLGPQPSYGYTF. In DNA form, the CDR3 reads TGTGCCAGCAGCTTAGGACCCCAGCCTTCCTATGGCTACACCTTC.

Only a few counts were recorded for this clonotype. This chain connects TRBV5-1 to TRBJ2-1; tentative D call: TRBD2 (5 bases). From germline, CDR1 is SGHRS and CDR2 YFSETQ. V was cut by 1 base and J by 1 base, with 9 bases left in between. The CDR3 contains 15 residues. Written as DNA, the CDR3 is TGCGCCAGCAGCTTGTCCCCGGGGTCCTACAATGAGCAGTTCTTC. This codes for CASSLSPGSYNEQFF.

This clonotype was counted at least ten times. The CDR3: CAWTGLAGVNTGELFF. The CDR3 DNA reads as TGTGCCTGGACGGGACTAGCGGGGGTAAACACCGGGGAGCTGTTTTTT. This chain connects TRBV30 to TRBJ2-2; 14 nucleotides agree with TRBD2. V was clipped by 4 bases and J by 2 bases; unmatched bases: 3. Germline CDR1 and CDR2: GTSNPN and SVGIG (reference sequence). This CDR3 comprises 16 residues. Variable domain in full (rest from reference TRBV30 and TRBJ2-2): SQTIHQWPATLVQPVGSPLSLECTVEGTSNPNLYWYRQAAGRGLQLLFYSVGIGQISSEVPQNLSASRPQDRQFILSSKKLLLSDSGFYLCAWTGLAGVNTGELFFGEGSRLTVL.

This clonotype was found many times. This chain uses TRBV6-5 with TRBJ2-7; D gene ambiguous. The CDR3 spans 15 residues. Germline assignment: CDR1 MNHEY and CDR2 SVGAGI. Between the trimmed V and J ends, which lost 2 bases and 0 bases, there was a span of 11 bases. The CDR3 sequence is CASSYGPLTSYEQYF. DNA of the CDR3: TGTGCCAGCAGTTACGGGCCGCTGACCTCCTACGAGCAGTACTTC.

This clonotype was observed at least ten times. The chain is built from TRBV11-2 and TRBJ1-2, with D maybe TRBD1 (6 bases). Between the trimmed V and J ends, which lost 4 bases and 4 bases, there was a span of 7 bases. CDR1 is SGHAT, CDR2 FQNNGV, per germline. This CDR3 region has 12 residues. The chain's CDR3 is CASSSGVYGYTF. CDR3 sequence (DNA): TGTGCCAGCAGCTCAGGGGTCTATGGCTACACCTTC.

This clonotype has a count of ten or more. V and J are TRBV10-3 and TRBJ1-3; D gene ambiguous. Germline loops: CDR1 ENHRY, CDR2 SYGVKD. The CDR3 runs to 14 residues. Trimming cost V 3 bases and J 4 bases, with 10 bases left between them. DNA for the CDR3: TGTGCCATCAGTGACAGTTTGTTAGGAAACACCATATATTTT. Translated, it gives CAISDSLLGNTIYF.

This clonotype was seen at least ten times. The chain combines TRBV5-1 with TRBJ2-2; D perhaps matches TRBD2 (5 bases). Looked up from germline, CDR1 is SGHRS and CDR2 is YFSETQ. The CDR3 has 15 amino acids. Trimming pared 0 bases from V and 5 bases from J, leaving 11 bases between. The CDR3 reads CASSLDGDRTGELFF. The CDR3 DNA reads as TGCGCCAGCAGCTTGGACGGGGATCGAACCGGGGAGCTGTTTTTT.

This clonotype was counted at least ten times. This chain connects TRBV13 to TRBJ2-1, with 7 bases that match TRBD1. J gave up 3 bases and V 6 bases, and 5 bases lay outside the gene matches. This CDR3 is built from 14 residues. Germline CDR1 is PRHDT and CDR2 is FYEKMQ (reference sequence). Here the CDR3 reads CASRDRSRYNEQFF. CDR3 bases: TGTGCCAGCAGGGACAGGAGCCGCTACAATGAGCAGTTCTTC.

This chain uses TRBV20-1 with TRBJ1-1, with a tentative D call TRBD1 (5 bases). Per germline, CDR1 DFQATT and CDR2 SNEGSKA (reference sequence). This CDR3 region has 12 residues. V was trimmed by 4 bases and J by 6 bases, leaving 12 bases between them. This CDR3 reads CSATKRGAEAFF. Here the CDR3 DNA reads TGCAGTGCTACCAAACGGGGGGCTGAAGCTTTCTTT.

This clonotype was counted only a few times. J is TRBJ2-7 and V is TRBV4-2, with TRBD1 matching 10 bases. Losses at the gene ends were 0 bases for V and 6 bases for J; bases not matched to a gene: 26. The CDR3 is 22 amino acids. Germline-derived CDR1 and CDR2 are LGHNA and YNFKEQ. In nucleotides, the CDR3 is TGTGCCAGCAGCCAAGATCGGGGACAGGGGCCCCTGCGGGGTCCTTCGTGTGGCGAGCAGTACTTC. It codes for CASSQDRGQGPLRGPSCGEQYF.

This clonotype was picked up many times. The chain employs TRBV28 and TRBJ1-4, with D unclear. The CDR3 is 15 amino acids. Per germline, CDR1 MDHEN and CDR2 SYDVKM. Trimming stripped 2 bases from V and 8 bases from J, with 15 bases between. CDR3: CASSLPHGFDEKLFF. CDR3 DNA sequence: TGTGCCAGCAGTTTACCCCACGGGTTTGACGAAAAACTGTTTTTT.

This clonotype showed up many times. V and J are TRBV9 and TRBJ2-5; 7 bases are shared with TRBD1. The CDR3 length is 18 residues. From germline, CDR1 is SGDLS and CDR2 YYNGEE. The V segment lost 0 bases and the J segment 2 bases; nucleotides outside the gene matches: 13. In DNA form, the CDR3 reads TGTGCCAGCAGCGTAGGGGTAGGGGGCAGATTCCCTCAAGAGACCCAGTACTTC. This translates into CASSVGVGGRFPQETQYF.

The table lists this clonotype with many counts. This chain uses TRBV12-3 or TRBV12-4 with TRBJ1-4, with D uncertain. The CDR3 sequence is 13 residues long. V was cut by 5 bases and J by 9 bases, with 13 bases left in between. The CDR3 sequence: CASSLDWAKKLFF. In DNA, the CDR3 is TGTGCCAGCAGTCTAGATTGGGCCAAAAAACTGTTTTTT.

The rearrangement links TRBV11-2 to TRBJ1-1; no clear D gene. CDR1 and CDR2 from the germline V gene are SGHAT and FQNNGV. V lost 6 bases to trimming and J lost 11 bases, with 16 bases between them. This CDR3 contains 12 residues. The CDR3 sequence: CASSHLQLGAFF. Written as DNA, the CDR3 is TGTGCCAGCAGTCATCTACAGTTAGGCGCTTTCTTT.

This clonotype has a count of ten or more. The chain is built from TRBV10-2 and TRBJ2-5; 13 bases are a match to TRBD2. The CDR3 is 17 residues long. Trimming cost V 3 bases and J 5 bases; bases outside gene matches: 9. Germline V gene data show CDR1 as WSHSY and CDR2 as SAAADI. The DNA of the CDR3 is TGCGCCAGCAGTGAATGGACTAGCGGGGGTCTTGCGGAGACCCAGTACTTC. Protein sequence: CASSEWTSGGLAETQYF.

This clonotype was detected ten times or more. This chain uses TRBV30 with TRBJ1-1; D is perhaps TRBD1 (5 bases). This CDR3 contains 11 residues. Trimming cost V 1 base and J 8 bases, with 8 bases left between them. Looked up from germline, CDR1 is GTSNPN and CDR2 is SVGIG (reference sequence). CDR3 nucleotide sequence: TGTGCCTGGAGTGATGGGGCGGAAGCTTTCTTT. It codes for CAWSDGAEAFF.

This sequence joins TRBV25-1 and TRBJ2-7; D may correspond to TRBD1 or TRBD2 (6 bases each). V was trimmed by 4 bases and J by 3 bases, leaving 13 bases between them. Germline V CDR1 and CDR2: MGHDK, SYGVNS. The CDR3 has 14 amino acids. CDR3 bases: TGTGCCAGCAGTGTGGGGGGCAGGGACTACGAGCAGTACTTC. It encodes CASSVGGRDYEQYF.

This clonotype has more than one count but fewer than ten. In DNA, the CDR3 is TGTGCCACCAGTCCGGGACTAGCGGGGGGCACAGATACGCAGTATTTT. It translates to CATSPGLAGGTDTQYF. The gene calls are TRBV24-1 and TRBJ2-3; 14 positions match TRBD2. V gave up 6 bases and J gave up 1 base; unmatched junction bases: 2. The CDR3 sequence is 16 residues long. Germline CDR1 and CDR2: KGHDR and SFDVKD.

This clonotype was observed at least ten times. The rearrangement uses TRBV28 and TRBJ2-3, with D possibly TRBD2 on 6 matching bases. Trimming stripped 6 bases from V and 4 bases from J, with 20 bases between. Looked up from germline, CDR1 is MDHEN and CDR2 is SYDVKM. There are 16 residues in the CDR3. The CDR3 sequence is CASRPPSGWEADTQYF. The CDR3 DNA is TGTGCCAGCAGGCCCCCCTCAGGGTGGGAGGCAGATACGCAGTATTTT.

This clonotype was observed at least ten times. CDR3 amino acids: CASSSWVRLNTEAFF. The CDR3 region has the DNA TGTGCCAGCAGCAGCTGGGTGAGGCTGAACACTGAAGCTTTCTTT. The V call is TRBV7-9, the J call TRBJ1-1, with D hard to call. Trimming removed 5 bases at V and 0 bases at J, with 13 bases between. In germline, CDR1 is SEHNR, CDR2 FQNEAQ (reference sequence). CDR3 length: 15 residues.

In its sample, this clonotype was seen many times. In DNA form, the CDR3 reads TGTGCCAGCAACCCGTCTAGCGGGGGATACGAGCAGTACTTC. As protein: CASNPSSGGYEQYF. The chain joins TRBV2 to TRBJ2-7; 10 positions agree with TRBD2. Germline values: CDR1 SNHLY, CDR2 FYNNEI. The CDR3 totals 14 residues. V lost 7 bases to trimming and J lost 4 bases; unmatched junction nucleotides: 7.

This clonotype has a count of ten or more. J is TRBJ2-1 and V is TRBV19; 11 bases are shared with TRBD1. The CDR3 is made up of 15 amino acids. J gave up 9 bases and V 6 bases, and 10 bases lay outside the gene matches. Germline V CDR1 and CDR2: LNHDA, SQIVND (reference sequence). The CDR3 loop reads CASSTGTGGSSEQFF. CDR3 nucleotide sequence: TGTGCCAGTAGCACCGGGACAGGGGGTTCGTCTGAGCAGTTCTTC.

This clonotype was found many times. The chain carries TRBV2 and TRBJ2-3; D gene uncertain. This CDR3 is built from 17 residues. The ends were cut back, 3 bases at V and 3 bases at J, with 19 bases in the middle. Germline assignment: CDR1 SNHLY and CDR2 FYNNEI. The CDR3 is CASSDGALGFETDTQYF. CDR3 nucleotides: TGTGCCAGCAGTGATGGAGCTTTGGGGTTCGAAACAGATACGCAGTATTTT.

The table lists this clonotype with many counts. The gene calls are TRBV19 and TRBJ2-3; D is undetermined. Germline lookup yields CDR1 LNHDA and CDR2 SQIVND (reference sequence). CDR3 length: 13 amino acids. The germline V and J ends were trimmed by 4 bases and 0 bases, with 5 bases remaining between them. The CDR3: CASSTTSTDTQYF. The CDR3 DNA sequence: TGTGCCAGTAGTACGACTAGCACAGATACGCAGTATTTT.

This clonotype was recorded at least ten times. CDR3 in DNA: TGTGCCAGCAGTGAGCCCCGCTCCTATAATTCACCCCTCCACTTT. This translates into CASSEPRSYNSPLHF. The chain combines TRBV6-1 with TRBJ1-6; no reliable D call. The V end lost 3 bases, the J end lost 0 bases, and 6 bases lay between the germline ends. The CDR3 is made up of 15 amino acids. CDR1 MNHNS and CDR2 SASEGT come from the germline V gene.

Only a few counts were recorded for this clonotype. The gene calls are TRBV6-1 and TRBJ1-2, with a weak D call TRBD1 (5 bases). Germline loops: CDR1 MNHNS, CDR2 SASEGT. The CDR3 runs to 14 residues. Trimming removed 8 bases at V and 8 bases at J, with 21 bases between. In nucleotides, the CDR3 is TGTGCCAGCGCAAGATTGGGACTGGAACGGGGCTACACCTTC. This codes for CASARLGLERGYTF.

This chain links TRBV4-1 with TRBJ1-1; 8 bases fit TRBD1. From germline, CDR1 is MGHRA and CDR2 YSYEKL. Germline trimming cut 1 base from V and 10 bases from J; bases unmatched to any gene: 11. The CDR3 spans 15 residues. The DNA of the CDR3 is TGCGCCAGCAGCCAAGCGCTCCCAGGGGGCTCTGGAGCTTTCTTT. It yields the protein CASSQALPGGSGAFF.

This clonotype was picked up many times. The genes are TRBV28 and TRBJ1-1; D gene unclear. CDR3 length: 13 residues. V was cut by 6 bases and J by 1 base, with 9 bases left in between. Germline V CDR1 and CDR2: MDHEN, SYDVKM. Here the CDR3 DNA reads TGTGCCAGCAGCGCCCCGGGGAACACTGAAGCTTTCTTT. Translating gives CASSAPGNTEAFF.

The rearrangement joins TRBV28 to TRBJ1-6, with unresolved D. This CDR3 region has 12 residues. Trimming took 5 bases from V and 13 from J, leaving 12 bases between them. Germline lookup yields CDR1 MDHEN and CDR2 SYDVKM. CDR3 nucleotides: TGTGCCAGCAGTGCCTGGCTCCTTCCCCTCCACTTT. Translating it yields CASSAWLLPLHF.